This T cell receptor (beta chain) was sequenced for a study of technical replicates of blood from a handful of donors. TCRdb keeps only in-frame clones here, not all; method: immunoSEQ multiplex PCR. The sample lists approximately 81,000 clones, about 96% occurring once. V lost 4 bases and J 6 bases, leaving 16 bases between the germline ends. Germline V gene data show CDR1 as GTSNPN and CDR2 as SVGIG (reference sequence). The CDR3 covers 13 residues. The table lists this clone with a count of one. The rearrangement uses TRBV30 and TRBJ2-7; a weak D match, TRBD1 (5 bases). This receptor was identified in a human donor in good health. Input material: T cells isolated from PBMCs. CDR3 amino acids: CAWTGAGFGEQYF. The CDR3 nucleotides are TGTGCCTGGACGGGTGCAGGGTTTGGCGAGCAGTACTTC. Together with reference TRBV30 and TRBJ2-7, the CDR3 gives the full variable domain: SQTIHQWPATLVQPVGSPLSLECTVEGTSNPNLYWYRQAAGRGLQLLFYSVGIGQISSEVPQNLSASRPQDRQFILSSKKLLLSDSGFYLCAWTGAGFGEQYFGPGTRLTVT.